These 11 T cell receptor beta chains share one sample of origin, sequenced in a study of cytomegalovirus exposure and HLA in healthy donors. Generated by immunoSEQ multiplex PCR, the TCRdb table keeps only in-frame clones and is missing some. Among 190,000 or so clones listed, 65% to 85% were seen once. The specimen sequenced was PBMCs. The source of these receptors is a woman between 18 and 29 years old in good health and CMV-seropositive.

The V and J genes are TRBV11-2 and TRBJ2-7, with D possibly matching TRBD2 (7 bases). The V gene lost 3 bases and the J gene lost 0 bases, with 15 bases spanning the gap. Germline loops: CDR1 SGHAT, CDR2 FQNNGV. CDR3 length: 16 amino acids. CDR3 sequence: CASSFWGGPSSYEQYF. CDR3 coding DNA: TGTGCCAGCAGCTTTTGGGGGGGCCCAAGCTCCTACGAGCAGTACTTC.

This clone was detected only a few times. CDR3 residues: CASSLSAGVWDEQYF. The CDR3 DNA sequence: TGTGCCAGCAGTCTCTCAGCGGGGGTCTGGGACGAGCAGTACTTC. The J gene is TRBJ2-7, the V gene TRBV6-5, with 8 nucleotides matching TRBD2. Germline V gene data show CDR1 as MNHEY and CDR2 as SVGAGI. V shed 5 bases, J shed 5 bases, and the junction held 11 bases outside the gene matches. The CDR3 is 15 residues long.

This chain uses TRBV10-2 with TRBJ1-1; no clear D. From germline, CDR1 is WSHSY and CDR2 SAAADI. The CDR3 is made up of 13 amino acids. Deletions cut 9 bases from V and 1 base from J, with 12 bases between. For the CDR3, the DNA is TGCGCCAGTTCATTACCGGGGAACACTGAAGCTTTCTTT. It specifies CASSLPGNTEAFF.

The chain uses TRBV29-1 and TRBJ2-3, with no clear D. Germline CDR1 SQVTM, CDR2 ANQGSEA. V lost 4 bases and J 2 bases, leaving 10 bases between the germline ends. The CDR3 has 13 amino acids. CDR3 coding DNA: TGCAGCGTTGCGCCACAGTACACAGATACGCAGTATTTT. Amino acids: CSVAPQYTDTQYF.

CDR3 residues: CSVSLGSSYEQYF. The CDR3, as DNA: TGCAGCGTTAGCCTGGGGAGCTCCTACGAGCAGTACTTC. The chain combines TRBV29-1 with TRBJ2-7; D may be TRBD2 (5 bases). The CDR3 runs 13 residues. Germline CDR1 SQVTM, CDR2 ANQGSEA. V shed 5 bases and J shed 0 bases, with 11 bases lying between them.

The V and J genes are TRBV7-8 and TRBJ2-1; 9 positions agree with TRBD2. V trimming: 1 base; J trimming: 6 bases; junction bases outside the gene matches: 10. There are 17 residues in the CDR3. Germline CDR1 is SGHVS and CDR2 is FQNEAQ. CDR3 loop: CASSLGSASGVFNEQFF. The CDR3 nucleotides are TGTGCCAGCAGCTTAGGGTCGGCTAGCGGGGTATTCAATGAGCAGTTCTTC. Using reference TRBV7-8 and TRBJ2-1 for the parts outside the CDR3, the full variable domain is GAGVSQSPRYKVAKRGQDVALRCDPISGHVSLFWYQQALGQGPEFLTYFQNEAQLDKSGLPSDRFFAERPEGSVSTLKIQRTQQEDSAVYLCASSLGSASGVFNEQFFGPGTRLTVL.

V and J are TRBV23-1 and TRBJ1-6; D gene unclear. TRBV23-1 counts as an open reading frame of uncertain function. The CDR3 runs to 21 residues. Trimming removed 4 bases from V and 0 bases from J, with 25 bases in between. The CDR3 sequence: CASSLLPTSTNLSSYNSPLHF. The CDR3 region has the DNA TGCGCCAGCAGTCTTTTGCCAACCAGCACTAACCTGAGCTCCTATAATTCACCCCTCCACTTT.

The genes are TRBV7-3 and TRBJ1-2, with D possibly matching TRBD1 (5 bases). Germline assignment: CDR1 SGHTA and CDR2 FQGTGA. CDR3 length equals 13 residues. V was shortened by 5 bases and J by 4 bases, with 11 bases between the two germline ends. Here the CDR3 DNA reads TGTGCCAGCAGCGCTGACGGGGGCTATGGCTACACCTTC. Encoded protein: CASSADGGYGYTF.

This sequence joins TRBV6-1 and TRBJ1-5; TRBD1 aligns across 8 bases. From germline, CDR1 is MNHNS and CDR2 SASEGT. This CDR3 comprises 14 residues. V lost 6 bases, J lost 9 bases, and 10 bases stayed unmatched. The CDR3 DNA sequence: TGTGCCAGCAGGGCCGGACAGGGAAGTGTGCCCCAGCATTTT. Amino acid sequence: CASRAGQGSVPQHF.

The gene calls are TRBV7-6 and TRBJ2-1; 7 bases agree with TRBD1. V was clipped by 2 bases and J by 5 bases; unmatched bases: 6. The CDR3 loop spans 15 amino acids. Looked up from germline, CDR1 is SGHVS and CDR2 is FNYEAQ. The CDR3, as DNA: TGTGCCAGCAGCTTAAGAAGGACAGGAAACAATGAGCAGTTCTTC. This gives the protein CASSLRRTGNNEQFF.

This chain connects TRBV2 to TRBJ1-1; D is perhaps TRBD1 (5 bases). The V gene's germline CDR1 is SNHLY and CDR2 FYNNEI. Trimming pared 5 bases from V and 6 bases from J, leaving 7 bases between. CDR3 length: 11 amino acids. CDR3 bases: TGTGCCAGCAGTCAGGGCCCTGAAGCTTTCTTT. Encoded protein: CASSQGPEAFF.